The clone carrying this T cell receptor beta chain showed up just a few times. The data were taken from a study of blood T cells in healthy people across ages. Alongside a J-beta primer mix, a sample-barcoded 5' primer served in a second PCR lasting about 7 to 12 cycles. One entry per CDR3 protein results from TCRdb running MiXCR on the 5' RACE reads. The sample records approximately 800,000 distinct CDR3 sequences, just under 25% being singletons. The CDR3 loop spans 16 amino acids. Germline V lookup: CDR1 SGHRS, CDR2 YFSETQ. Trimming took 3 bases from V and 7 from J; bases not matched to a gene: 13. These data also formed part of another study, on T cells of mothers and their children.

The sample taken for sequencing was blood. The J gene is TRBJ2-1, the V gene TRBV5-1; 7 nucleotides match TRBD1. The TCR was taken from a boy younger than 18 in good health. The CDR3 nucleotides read TGCGCCAGCAGCTCCCCCACAGGGGAGTTTGGGAATGAGCAGTTCTTC. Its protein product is CASSSPTGEFGNEQFF.